The sequence of this TCR beta chain was determined in a study of T cell changes during pregnancy in multiple sclerosis. TCRdb's copy holds only in-frame clones and misses some; the assay was immunoSEQ multiplex PCR. The sample yields around 80,000 clones, 85% to 95% seen once. CDR3 length equals 17 residues. Germline lookup yields CDR1 MGHRA and CDR2 YSYEKL. V dropped 1 base and J dropped 3 bases, with 16 bases sitting between them. The sample in question was peripheral blood, obtained in the second trimester of pregnancy. This sequence joins TRBV4-1 and TRBJ1-5; D is perhaps TRBD1 (5 bases). This sequence originates from a female donor in good health, enrolled as a control in a pregnancy study. The CDR3 DNA follows: TGCGCCAGCAGCCAAGTGGACCTCAGGGACTACAATCAGCCCCAGCATTTT. Protein product: CASSQVDLRDYNQPQHF.